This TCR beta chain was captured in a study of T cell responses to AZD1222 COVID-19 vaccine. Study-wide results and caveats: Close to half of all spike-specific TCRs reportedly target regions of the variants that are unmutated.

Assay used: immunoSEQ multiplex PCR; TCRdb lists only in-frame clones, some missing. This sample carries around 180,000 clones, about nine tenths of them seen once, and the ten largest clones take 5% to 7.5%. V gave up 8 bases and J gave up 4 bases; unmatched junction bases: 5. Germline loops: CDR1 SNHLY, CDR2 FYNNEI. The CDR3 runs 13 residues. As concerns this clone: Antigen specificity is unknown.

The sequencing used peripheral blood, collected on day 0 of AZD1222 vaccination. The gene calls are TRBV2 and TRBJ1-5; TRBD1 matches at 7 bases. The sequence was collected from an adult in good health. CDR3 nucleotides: TGTGCCAGCCGTAGACAGGGTAATCAGCCCCAGCATTTT. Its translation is CASRRQGNQPQHF.